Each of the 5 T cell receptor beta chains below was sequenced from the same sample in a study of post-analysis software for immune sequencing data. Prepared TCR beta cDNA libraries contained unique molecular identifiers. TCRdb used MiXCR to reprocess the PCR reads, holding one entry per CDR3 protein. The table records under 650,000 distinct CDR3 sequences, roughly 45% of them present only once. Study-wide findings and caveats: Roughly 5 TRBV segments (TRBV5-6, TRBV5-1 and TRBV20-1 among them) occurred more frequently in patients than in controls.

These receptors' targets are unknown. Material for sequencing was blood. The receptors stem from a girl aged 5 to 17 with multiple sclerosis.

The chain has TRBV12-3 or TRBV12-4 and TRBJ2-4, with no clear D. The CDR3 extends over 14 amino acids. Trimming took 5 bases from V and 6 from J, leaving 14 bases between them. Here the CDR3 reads CASSPVRLRNIQYF. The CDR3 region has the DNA TGTGCCAGCAGTCCCGTGCGGCTCCGAAACATTCAGTACTTC.

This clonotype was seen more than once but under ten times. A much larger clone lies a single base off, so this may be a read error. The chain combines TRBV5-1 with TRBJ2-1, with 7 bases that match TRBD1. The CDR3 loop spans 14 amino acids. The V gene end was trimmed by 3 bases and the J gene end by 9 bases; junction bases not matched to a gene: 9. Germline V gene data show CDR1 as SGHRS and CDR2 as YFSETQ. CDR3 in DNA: TGCGCCAGCAGCTGGGAACAGGGGAGACGTGAGCAGTTCTTC. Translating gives CASSWEQGRREQFF.

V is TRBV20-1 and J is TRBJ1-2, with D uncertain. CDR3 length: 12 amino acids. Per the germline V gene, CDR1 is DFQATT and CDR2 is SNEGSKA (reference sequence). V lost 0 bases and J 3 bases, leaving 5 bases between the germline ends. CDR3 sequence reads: CSARDLDYGYTF. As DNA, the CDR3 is TGCAGTGCTAGAGATTTGGACTATGGCTACACCTTC.

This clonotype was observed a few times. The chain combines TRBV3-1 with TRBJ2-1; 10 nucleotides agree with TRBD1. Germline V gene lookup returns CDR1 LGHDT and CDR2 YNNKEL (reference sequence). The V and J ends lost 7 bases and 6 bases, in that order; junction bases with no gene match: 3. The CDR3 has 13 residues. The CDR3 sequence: CASTDRGTNEQFF. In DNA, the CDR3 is TGTGCCAGCACGGACAGGGGGACCAATGAGCAGTTCTTC.

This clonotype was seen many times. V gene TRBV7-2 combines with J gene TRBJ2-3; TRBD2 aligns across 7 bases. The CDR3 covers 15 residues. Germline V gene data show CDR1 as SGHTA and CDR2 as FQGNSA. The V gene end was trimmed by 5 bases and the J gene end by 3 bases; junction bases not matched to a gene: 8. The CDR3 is CASSLQGGRTDTQYF. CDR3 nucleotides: TGTGCCAGCAGCCTCCAGGGAGGGAGGACAGATACGCAGTATTTT. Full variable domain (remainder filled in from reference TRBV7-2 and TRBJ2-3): GAGVSQSPSNKVTEKGKDVELRCDPISGHTALYWYRQSLGQGLEFLIYFQGNSAPDKSGLPSDRFSAERTGGSVSTLTIQRTQQEDSAVYLCASSLQGGRTDTQYFGPGTRLTVL.